This entry describes one T cell receptor beta chain. Its antigen remains unknown. These data are taken from a study of CD4 T cells in relation to SARS-CoV-2 and coronaviruses. Notes on the study in general: The assay detects memory recall responses, not culture-primed primary responses.

This CDR3 is built from 12 residues. The V end lost 7 bases, the J end lost 4 bases, and 9 bases lay between the germline ends. Germline values: CDR1 SGHTA, CDR2 FQGNSA. Deep TCR-beta sequencing used DNA from uncultured naive and memory CD4+ T cells. Clones were sequenced by immunoSEQ multiplex PCR, and TCRdb holds only the in-frame ones, with some missing. The sample has around 65,000 clones, 85% to 90% seen once; the top ten hold 1.6%. CD4+ T cells from unexposed donors were obtained before the COVID-19 pandemic (2011-2018). Naive and memory CD4+ T cells came from enriched cryopreserved PBMCs. The rearrangement uses TRBV7-2 and TRBJ2-3; D is unresolved. Sequencing input: memory CD4+ T cells from PBMCs. The TCR was taken from a human donor in good health. The CDR3 sequence: CASKGWSDTQYF. The CDR3 DNA reads TGTGCCAGCAAAGGTTGGTCAGATACGCAGTATTTT.